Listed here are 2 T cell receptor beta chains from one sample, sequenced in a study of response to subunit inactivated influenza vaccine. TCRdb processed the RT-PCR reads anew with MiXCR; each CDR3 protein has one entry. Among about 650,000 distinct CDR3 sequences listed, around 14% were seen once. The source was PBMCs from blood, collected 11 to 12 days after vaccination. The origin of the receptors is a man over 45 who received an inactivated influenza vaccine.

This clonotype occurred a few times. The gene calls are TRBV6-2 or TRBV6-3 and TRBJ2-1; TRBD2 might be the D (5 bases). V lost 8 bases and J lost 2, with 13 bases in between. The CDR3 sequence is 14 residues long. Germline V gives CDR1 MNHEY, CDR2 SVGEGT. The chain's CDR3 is CASYSGITYNEQFF. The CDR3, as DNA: TGTGCCAGCTACTCCGGGATTACCTACAATGAGCAGTTCTTC.

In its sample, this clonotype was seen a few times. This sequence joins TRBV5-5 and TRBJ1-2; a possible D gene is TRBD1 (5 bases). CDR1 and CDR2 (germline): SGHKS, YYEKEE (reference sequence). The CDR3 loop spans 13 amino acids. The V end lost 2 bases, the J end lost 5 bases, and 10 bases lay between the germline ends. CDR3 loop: CASSFSDTYGYTF. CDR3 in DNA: TGTGCCAGCAGCTTCTCGGACACGTATGGCTACACCTTC.